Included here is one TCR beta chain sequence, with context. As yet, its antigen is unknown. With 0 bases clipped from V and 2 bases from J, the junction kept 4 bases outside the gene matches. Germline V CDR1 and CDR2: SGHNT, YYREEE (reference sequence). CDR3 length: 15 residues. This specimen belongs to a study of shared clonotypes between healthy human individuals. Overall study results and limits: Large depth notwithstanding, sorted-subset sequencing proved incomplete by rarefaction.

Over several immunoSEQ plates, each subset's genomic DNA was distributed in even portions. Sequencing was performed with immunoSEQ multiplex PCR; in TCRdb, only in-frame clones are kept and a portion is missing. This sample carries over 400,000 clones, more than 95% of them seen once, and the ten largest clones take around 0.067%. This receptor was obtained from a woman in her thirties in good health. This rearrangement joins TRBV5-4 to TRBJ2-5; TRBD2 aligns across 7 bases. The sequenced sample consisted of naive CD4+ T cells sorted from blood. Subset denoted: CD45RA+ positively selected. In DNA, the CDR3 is TGTGCCAGCAGCTTGGAGCGGGGACGGCAAGAGACCCAGTACTTC. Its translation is CASSLERGRQETQYF.